The text below deals with one T cell receptor beta chain. Trimming cost V 5 bases and J 5 bases; bases outside gene matches: 2. This CDR3 region has 12 residues. The germline CDR1 and CDR2 sequences are MNHEY and SVGAGI. The data were produced by immunoSEQ multiplex PCR, yet TCRdb's version contains in-frame clones alone and is incomplete. The sample records roughly 8,600 clones, about 81% being singletons. This sample stems from a study of OX40 agonist ivuxolimab in advanced cancers. The TCR was taken from an adult with an advanced solid tumor such as melanoma, head and neck, liver or kidney cancer. The sample here was CD4+ or CD8+ T cells sorted from blood, taken in a trial of the OX40 agonist ivuxolimab. V gene TRBV6-5 combines with J gene TRBJ2-5; 7 bases are shared with TRBD2. CDR3 protein: CASSDGGETQYF. The CDR3 DNA is TGTGCCAGCAGTGACGGGGGGGAGACCCAGTACTTC.